This record looks at one TCR beta chain sequence and its context. The sample comes from a study of blood T cells in healthy people across ages. A second PCR, run for roughly 7 to 12 cycles, used a sample-barcoded 5' primer plus a J-beta primer mix. From the 5' RACE reads, TCRdb called clonotypes with MiXCR, one entry per CDR3 protein. The profile shows around 990,000 distinct CDR3 sequences, around two fifths of them singletons. This clonotype was sampled from a young man in good health. Sequencing used blood.

CDR3 sequence (DNA): TGTGCCAGCACCAAAATCGGGGGGGGTATGGGTTCACATGGCTACACCTTC. Its translation: CASTKIGGGMGSHGYTF. The chain employs TRBV12-3 or TRBV12-4 and TRBJ1-2, with TRBD1 as a possible D gene (5 bases). This CDR3 comprises 17 residues. Trimming took 7 bases from V and 6 from J, leaving 27 bases between them.